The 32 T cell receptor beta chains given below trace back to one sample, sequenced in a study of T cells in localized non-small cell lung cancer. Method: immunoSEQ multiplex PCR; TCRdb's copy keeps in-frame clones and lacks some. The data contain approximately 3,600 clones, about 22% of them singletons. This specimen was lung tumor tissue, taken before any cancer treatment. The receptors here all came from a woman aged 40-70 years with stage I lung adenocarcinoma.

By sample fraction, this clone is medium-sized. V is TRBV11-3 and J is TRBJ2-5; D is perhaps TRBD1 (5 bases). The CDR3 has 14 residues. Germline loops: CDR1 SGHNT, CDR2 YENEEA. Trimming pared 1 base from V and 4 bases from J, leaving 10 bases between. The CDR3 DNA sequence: TGTGCCAGCAGCTTAGTTGGGGCCGCAGAGACCCAGTACTTC. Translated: CASSLVGAAETQYF.

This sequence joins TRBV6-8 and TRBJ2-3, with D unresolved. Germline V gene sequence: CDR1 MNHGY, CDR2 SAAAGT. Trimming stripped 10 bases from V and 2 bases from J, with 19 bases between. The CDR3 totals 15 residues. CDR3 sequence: CAISVQSPDTDTQYF. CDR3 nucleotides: TGTGCCATCAGCGTTCAGTCACCAGACACAGATACGCAGTATTTT.

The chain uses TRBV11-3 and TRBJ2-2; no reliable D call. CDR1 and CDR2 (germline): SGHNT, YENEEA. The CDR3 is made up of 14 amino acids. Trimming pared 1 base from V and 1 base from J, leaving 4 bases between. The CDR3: CASSLGQNTGELFF. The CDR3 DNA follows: TGTGCCAGCAGCTTAGGGCAGAACACCGGGGAGCTGTTTTTT.

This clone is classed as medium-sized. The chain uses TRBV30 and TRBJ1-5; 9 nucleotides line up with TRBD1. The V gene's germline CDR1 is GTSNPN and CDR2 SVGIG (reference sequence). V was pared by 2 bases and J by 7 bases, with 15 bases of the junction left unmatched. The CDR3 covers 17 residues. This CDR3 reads CAWSLGTGRGSGQPQHF. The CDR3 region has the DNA TGTGCCTGGAGTCTGGGGACAGGGAGAGGGTCTGGGCAGCCCCAGCATTTT.

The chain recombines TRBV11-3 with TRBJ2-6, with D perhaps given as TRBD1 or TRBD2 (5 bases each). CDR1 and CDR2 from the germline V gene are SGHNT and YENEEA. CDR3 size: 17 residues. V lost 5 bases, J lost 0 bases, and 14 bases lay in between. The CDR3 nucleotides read TGTGCCAGCAGCAGAAGAGGGACCTCCTCTGGGGCCAACGTCCTGACTTTC. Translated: CASSRRGTSSGANVLTF. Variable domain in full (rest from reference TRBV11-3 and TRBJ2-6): EAGVVQSPRYKIIEKKQPVAFWCNPISGHNTLYWYLQNLGQGPELLIRYENEEAVDDSQLPKDRFSAERLKGVDSTLKIQPAELGDSAVYLCASSRRGTSSGANVLTFGAGSRLTVL.

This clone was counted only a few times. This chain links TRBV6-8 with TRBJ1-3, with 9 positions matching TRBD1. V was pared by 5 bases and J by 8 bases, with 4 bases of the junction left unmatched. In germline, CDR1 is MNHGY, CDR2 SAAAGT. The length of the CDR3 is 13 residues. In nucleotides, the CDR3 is TGTGCCAGCAGTGAGGGACAGGGTTACACCATATATTTT. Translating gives CASSEGQGYTIYF.

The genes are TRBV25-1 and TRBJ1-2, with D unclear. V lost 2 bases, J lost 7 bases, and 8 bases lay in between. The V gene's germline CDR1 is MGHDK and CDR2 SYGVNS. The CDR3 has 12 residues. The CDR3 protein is CASSELDRGYTF. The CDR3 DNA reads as TGTGCCAGCAGTGAACTAGATCGTGGCTACACCTTC.

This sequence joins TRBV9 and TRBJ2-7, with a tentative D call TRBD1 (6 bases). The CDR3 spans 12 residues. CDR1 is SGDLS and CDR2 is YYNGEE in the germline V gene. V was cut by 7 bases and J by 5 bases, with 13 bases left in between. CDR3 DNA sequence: TGTGCCAGCTTTTTCAGGGACAACGAGCAGTACTTC. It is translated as CASFFRDNEQYF.

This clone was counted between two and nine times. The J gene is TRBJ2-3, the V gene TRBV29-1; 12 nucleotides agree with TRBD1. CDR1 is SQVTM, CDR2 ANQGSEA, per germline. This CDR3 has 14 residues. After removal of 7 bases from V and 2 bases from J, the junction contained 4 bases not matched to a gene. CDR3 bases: TGCAGCGCTGGGGGACAGGGGGCCACAGATACGCAGTATTTT. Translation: CSAGGQGATDTQYF.

CDR3: CASSLAKGLAGVNEQFF. The CDR3, as DNA: TGCGCCAGCAGCTTGGCCAAAGGACTAGCGGGAGTAAATGAGCAGTTCTTC. This chain connects TRBV5-1 to TRBJ2-1; 13 bases fit TRBD2. The V gene end was trimmed by 0 bases and the J gene end by 7 bases; junction bases not matched to a gene: 7. This CDR3 comprises 17 residues. From germline, CDR1 is SGHRS and CDR2 YFSETQ.

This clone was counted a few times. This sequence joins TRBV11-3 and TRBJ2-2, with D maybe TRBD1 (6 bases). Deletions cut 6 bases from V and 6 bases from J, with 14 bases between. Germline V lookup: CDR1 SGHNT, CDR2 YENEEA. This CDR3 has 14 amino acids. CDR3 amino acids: CASSSRDRPGELFF. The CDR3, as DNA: TGTGCCAGCAGTTCCCGCGACAGGCCCGGGGAGCTGTTTTTT.

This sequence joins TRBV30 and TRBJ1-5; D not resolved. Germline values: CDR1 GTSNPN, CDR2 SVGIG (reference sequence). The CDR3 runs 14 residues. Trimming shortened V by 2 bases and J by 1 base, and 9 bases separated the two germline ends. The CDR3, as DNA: TGTGCCTGGAGTAGGGAGGGAAGCAATCAGCCCCAGCATTTT. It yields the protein CAWSREGSNQPQHF.

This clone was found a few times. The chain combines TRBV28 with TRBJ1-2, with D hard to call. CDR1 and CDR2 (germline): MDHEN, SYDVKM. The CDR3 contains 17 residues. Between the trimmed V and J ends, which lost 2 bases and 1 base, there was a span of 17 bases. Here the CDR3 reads CASSLRSALGLNYGYTF. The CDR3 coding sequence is TGTGCCAGCAGTTTAAGGTCAGCACTAGGCCTTAACTATGGCTACACCTTC.

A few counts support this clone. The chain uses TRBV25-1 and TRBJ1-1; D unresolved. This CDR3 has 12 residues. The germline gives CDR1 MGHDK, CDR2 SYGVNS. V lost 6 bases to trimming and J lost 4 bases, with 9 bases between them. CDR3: CASREVGTEAFF. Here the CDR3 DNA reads TGTGCCAGCAGGGAAGTAGGCACTGAAGCTTTCTTT.

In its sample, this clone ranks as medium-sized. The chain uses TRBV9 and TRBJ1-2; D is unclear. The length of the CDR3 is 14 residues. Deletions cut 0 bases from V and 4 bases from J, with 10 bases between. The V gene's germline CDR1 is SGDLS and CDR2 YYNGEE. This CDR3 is CASSVDPGTYGYTF. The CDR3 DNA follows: TGTGCCAGCAGCGTAGATCCGGGTACCTATGGCTACACCTTC.

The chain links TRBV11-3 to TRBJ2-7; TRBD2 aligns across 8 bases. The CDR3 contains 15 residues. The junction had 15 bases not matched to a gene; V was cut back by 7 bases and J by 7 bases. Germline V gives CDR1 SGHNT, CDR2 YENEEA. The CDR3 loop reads CASTPGGGVAAEQYF. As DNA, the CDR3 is TGTGCCAGCACCCCCGGGGGGGGTGTCGCCGCGGAGCAGTACTTC.

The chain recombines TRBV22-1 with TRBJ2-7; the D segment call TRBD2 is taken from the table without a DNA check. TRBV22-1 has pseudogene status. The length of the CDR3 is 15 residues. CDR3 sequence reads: CASSYRTSGLYEQYF. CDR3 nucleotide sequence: TGTGCCAGCAGTTACCGGACTAGCGGGCTCTACGAGCAGTACTTC.

CDR3 sequence: CASSPAQTDSNQPQHF. The CDR3 nucleotides are TGTGCCAGCTCACCTGCGCAAACAGATAGCAATCAGCCCCAGCATTTT. J is TRBJ1-5 and V is TRBV18; D remains unclear. V lost 3 bases to trimming and J lost 0 bases, with 12 bases between them. CDR3 length equals 16 residues. In germline, CDR1 is KGHSH, CDR2 LQKENI. Based on the CDR3 plus reference TRBV18 and TRBJ1-5, the full variable domain is NAGVMQNPRHLVRRRGQEARLRCSPMKGHSHVYWYRQLPEEGLKFMVYLQKENIIDESGMPKERFSAEFPKEGPSILRIQQVVRGDSAAYFCASSPAQTDSNQPQHFGDGTRLSIL.

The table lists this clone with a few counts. The CDR3 here is CASNRAGREELFF. The DNA for the CDR3 is TGTGCCAGCAATCGGGCCGGCCGGGAGGAGCTGTTTTTT. The genes are TRBV9 and TRBJ2-2, with a possible D match to TRBD2 (5 bases). V lost 6 bases and J lost 10, with 16 bases in between. The CDR3 is made up of 13 amino acids. Germline V lookup: CDR1 SGDLS, CDR2 YYNGEE.

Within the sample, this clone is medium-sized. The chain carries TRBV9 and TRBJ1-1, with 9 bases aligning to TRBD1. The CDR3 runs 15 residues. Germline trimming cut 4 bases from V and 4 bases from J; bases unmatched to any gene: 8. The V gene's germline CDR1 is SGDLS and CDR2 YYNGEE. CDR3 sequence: CASSMGTGSATEAFF. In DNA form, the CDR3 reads TGTGCCAGCAGCATGGGGACAGGGTCTGCCACTGAAGCTTTCTTT.

In DNA, the CDR3 is TGTGCCAGTAGCCCTGACAGGCTGGGGAATGAAAAACTGTTTTTT. It encodes CASSPDRLGNEKLFF. The gene calls are TRBV19 and TRBJ1-4; possible D gene TRBD1, 6 bases. Germline CDR1 reads LNHDA; CDR2 reads SQIVND (reference sequence). With 6 bases removed from V and 5 bases from J, the gap between germline ends came to 16 bases. This CDR3 has 15 residues.

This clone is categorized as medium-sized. CDR3 DNA sequence: TGTGCCAGCAGCTTAGATCTTGGGACAGGCCCCGGCAATGAGCAGTTCTTC. It codes for CASSLDLGTGPGNEQFF. The chain recombines TRBV11-3 with TRBJ2-1; 8 bases map to TRBD1. Germline values: CDR1 SGHNT, CDR2 YENEEA. J gave up 6 bases and V 0 bases, and 10 bases lay outside the gene matches. The CDR3 is 17 amino acids.

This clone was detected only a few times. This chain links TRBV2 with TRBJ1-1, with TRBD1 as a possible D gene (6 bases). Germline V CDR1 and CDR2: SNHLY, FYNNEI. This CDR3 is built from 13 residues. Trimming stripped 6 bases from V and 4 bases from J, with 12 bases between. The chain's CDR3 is CASRGGGSTEAFF. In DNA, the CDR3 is TGTGCCAGCAGGGGGGGCGGTTCCACTGAAGCTTTCTTT. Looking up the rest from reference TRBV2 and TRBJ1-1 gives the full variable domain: EPEVTQTPSHQVTQMGQEVILRCVPISNHLYFYWYRQILGQKVEFLVSFYNNEISEKSEIFDDQFSVERPDGSNFTLKIRSTKLEDSAMYFCASRGGGSTEAFFGQGTRLTVV.

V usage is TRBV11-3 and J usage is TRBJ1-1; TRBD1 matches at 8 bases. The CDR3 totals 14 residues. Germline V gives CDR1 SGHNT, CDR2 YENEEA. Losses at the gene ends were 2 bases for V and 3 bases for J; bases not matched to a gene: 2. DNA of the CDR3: TGTGCCAGCAGCTTAACAGGGGGGGACACTGAAGCTTTCTTT. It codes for CASSLTGGDTEAFF.

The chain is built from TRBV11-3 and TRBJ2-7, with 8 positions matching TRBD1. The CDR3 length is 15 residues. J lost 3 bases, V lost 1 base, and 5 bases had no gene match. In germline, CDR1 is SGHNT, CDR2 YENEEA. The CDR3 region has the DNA TGTGCCAGCAGCTTAGGCGACAGGGGACGCTACGAGCAGTACTTC. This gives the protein CASSLGDRGRYEQYF.

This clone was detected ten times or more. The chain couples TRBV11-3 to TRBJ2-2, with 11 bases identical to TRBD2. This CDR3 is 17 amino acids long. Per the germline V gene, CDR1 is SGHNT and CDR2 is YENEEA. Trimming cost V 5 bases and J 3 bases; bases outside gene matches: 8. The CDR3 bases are TGTGCCAGCAGCCGCCAGGGACTAGCGGACTACACCGGGGAGCTGTTTTTT. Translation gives CASSRQGLADYTGELFF. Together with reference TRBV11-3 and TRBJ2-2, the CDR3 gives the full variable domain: EAGVVQSPRYKIIEKKQPVAFWCNPISGHNTLYWYLQNLGQGPELLIRYENEEAVDDSQLPKDRFSAERLKGVDSTLKIQPAELGDSAVYLCASSRQGLADYTGELFFGEGSRLTVL.

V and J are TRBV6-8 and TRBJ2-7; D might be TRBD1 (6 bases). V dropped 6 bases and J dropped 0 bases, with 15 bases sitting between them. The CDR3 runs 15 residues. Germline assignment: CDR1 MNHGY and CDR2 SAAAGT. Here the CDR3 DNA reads TGTGCCAGCAGCAGGGGACATTCGAGCTCCTACGAGCAGTACTTC. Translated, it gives CASSRGHSSSYEQYF.

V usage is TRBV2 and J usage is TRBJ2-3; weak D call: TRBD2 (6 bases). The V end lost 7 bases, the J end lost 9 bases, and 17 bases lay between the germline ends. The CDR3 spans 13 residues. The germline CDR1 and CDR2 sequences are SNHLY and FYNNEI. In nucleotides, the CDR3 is TGTGCCAGCACCCTGGGTATGCGGGGCACGCAGTATTTT. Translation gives CASTLGMRGTQYF.

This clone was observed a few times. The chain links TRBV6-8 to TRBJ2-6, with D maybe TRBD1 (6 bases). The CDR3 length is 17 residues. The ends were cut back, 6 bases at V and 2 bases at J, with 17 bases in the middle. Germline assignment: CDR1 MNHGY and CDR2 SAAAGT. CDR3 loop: CASRLPPTGTGANVLTF. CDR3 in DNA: TGTGCCAGCAGGCTGCCCCCCACAGGGACTGGGGCCAACGTCCTGACTTTC.

CDR3: CASSPTVNTEAFF. CDR3 DNA sequence: TGTGCCAGCAGTCCCACAGTGAACACTGAAGCTTTCTTT. The chain is built from TRBV28 and TRBJ1-1; D is unresolved. Germline V CDR1 and CDR2: MDHEN, SYDVKM. The ends were cut back, 5 bases at V and 0 bases at J, with 7 bases in the middle. The CDR3 consists of 13 residues.

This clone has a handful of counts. DNA of the CDR3: TGCGCCAGCAGACTAGTCACTAGCACAGATACGCAGTATTTT. Translating gives CASRLVTSTDTQYF. V usage is TRBV4-1 and J usage is TRBJ2-3; tentatively, D is TRBD2 (5 bases). This CDR3 has 14 amino acids. Germline lookup yields CDR1 MGHRA and CDR2 YSYEKL. Trimming took 6 bases from V and 0 from J, leaving 10 bases between them.

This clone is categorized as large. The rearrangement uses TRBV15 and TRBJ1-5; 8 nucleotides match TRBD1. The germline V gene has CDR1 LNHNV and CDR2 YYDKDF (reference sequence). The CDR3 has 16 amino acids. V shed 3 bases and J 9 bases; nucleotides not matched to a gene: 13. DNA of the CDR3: TGTGCCACCAGCAGTCCGCAACCCAGGGGGCGCAGGCCCCAGCATTTT. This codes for CATSSPQPRGRRPQHF.